Presented here are 15 T cell receptor beta chains from one specimen sequenced in a study of blood T cell repertoires in COVID-19. TCRdb's table, derived via immunoSEQ multiplex PCR, lists solely in-frame clones and lacks some. Among 130,000 or so clones, around 89% were seen once, and the ten largest hold around 19%. Sequencing was carried out using peripheral blood. Every receptor here comes from a man between 50 and 59 years old with active or convalescent COVID-19.

This rearrangement joins TRBV5-4 to TRBJ2-7; 10 bases are shared with TRBD1. The germline gives CDR1 SGHNT, CDR2 YYREEE (reference sequence). The V and J ends lost 0 bases and 4 bases, in that order; junction bases with no gene match: 1. CDR3 size: 14 residues. The CDR3 region is CASSLGDRGYEQYF. CDR3 nucleotide sequence: TGTGCCAGCAGCTTGGGGGACAGGGGATACGAGCAGTACTTC.

The rearrangement uses TRBV6-5 and TRBJ1-1, with D possibly TRBD1 on 5 matching bases. The germline V gene has CDR1 MNHEY and CDR2 SVGAGI. The CDR3 has 13 residues. Between the trimmed V and J ends, which lost 5 bases and 5 bases, there was a span of 12 bases. DNA of the CDR3: TGTGCCAGCAGTCCGACCGGGGGGACTGAAGCTTTCTTT. Amino acids: CASSPTGGTEAFF.

This clone turned up a few times. The J gene is TRBJ2-7, the V gene TRBV6-5; TRBD1 matches 8 bases. V shed 4 bases and J 4 bases; nucleotides not matched to a gene: 3. CDR3 length: 13 residues. CDR1 MNHEY and CDR2 SVGAGI come from the germline V gene. CDR3 sequence (DNA): TGTGCCAGCAGTTCGGACAGGGCTTACGAGCAGTACTTC. This translates into CASSSDRAYEQYF.

This clone has just a few counts. This chain links TRBV11-3 with TRBJ2-3; D remains ambiguous. Trimming removed 4 bases from V and 4 bases from J, with 3 bases in between. The V gene's germline CDR1 is SGHNT and CDR2 YENEEA. This CDR3 is built from 11 residues. The CDR3 DNA reads as TGTGCCAGCAGCTCTTCAGATACGCAGTATTTT. Translating it yields CASSSSDTQYF. Full variable domain (remainder filled in from reference TRBV11-3 and TRBJ2-3): EAGVVQSPRYKIIEKKQPVAFWCNPISGHNTLYWYLQNLGQGPELLIRYENEEAVDDSQLPKDRFSAERLKGVDSTLKIQPAELGDSAVYLCASSSSDTQYFGPGTRLTVL.

The rearrangement links TRBV19 to TRBJ1-5; TRBD1 agrees at 7 bases. The ends lost 4 bases at V and 2 bases at J; junction bases unmatched: 2. The CDR3 is 14 amino acids. Germline lookup yields CDR1 LNHDA and CDR2 SQIVND (reference sequence). CDR3 in DNA: TGTGCCAGTAGTAGAGGACAGGGCAATCAGCCCCAGCATTTT. Residues: CASSRGQGNQPQHF.

The CDR3 coding sequence is TGTGCCAGCAGCCATTCCGGACAGGGGAACACTGAAGCTTTCTTT. Amino acid sequence: CASSHSGQGNTEAFF. The rearrangement links TRBV3-1 (or the pseudogene TRBV3-2) to TRBJ1-1, with 8 bases aligning to TRBD1. This CDR3 is 15 amino acids long. Germline V lookup: CDR1 LGHDT, CDR2 YNNKEL (reference sequence). V trimming: 3 bases; J trimming: 1 base; junction bases outside the gene matches: 4.

This rearrangement joins TRBV10-3 to TRBJ2-1; D perhaps matches TRBD2 (7 bases). V lost 6 bases and J lost 3, with 15 bases in between. Germline CDR1 and CDR2: ENHRY and SYGVKD. The CDR3 runs 15 residues. CDR3 sequence reads: CAISGGRVDYNEQFF. For the CDR3, the DNA is TGTGCCATCAGCGGGGGGCGGGTGGACTACAATGAGCAGTTCTTC.

The chain recombines TRBV24-1 with TRBJ1-5, with 8 bases that match TRBD1. The germline gives CDR1 KGHDR, CDR2 SFDVKD. The CDR3 runs to 16 residues. V lost 4 bases, J lost 0 bases, and 4 bases stayed unmatched. CDR3 in DNA: TGTGCCACCAGTGACCGGACAGGGAATAGCAATCAGCCCCAGCATTTT. It yields the protein CATSDRTGNSNQPQHF.

The chain uses TRBV6-6 and TRBJ2-4, with D unclear. V lost 6 bases, J lost 0 bases, and 12 bases lay in between. The CDR3 runs 15 residues. The germline gives CDR1 MNHNY, CDR2 SVGAGI (reference sequence). Here the CDR3 DNA reads TGTGCCAGCAGCCCAGGCAATCAAGCCAAAAACATTCAGTACTTC. It specifies CASSPGNQAKNIQYF.

This chain uses TRBV2 with TRBJ2-3; TRBD2 agrees at 10 bases. Germline V CDR1 and CDR2: SNHLY, FYNNEI. The CDR3 consists of 15 residues. The V and J ends lost 4 bases and 2 bases, in that order; junction bases with no gene match: 3. The CDR3 sequence is CASSVSGGTTDTQYF. The CDR3 coding sequence is TGTGCCAGCAGTGTTAGCGGGGGGACCACAGATACGCAGTATTTT. Variable domain in full (rest from reference TRBV2 and TRBJ2-3): EPEVTQTPSHQVTQMGQEVILRCVPISNHLYFYWYRQILGQKVEFLVSFYNNEISEKSEIFDDQFSVERPDGSNFTLKIRSTKLEDSAMYFCASSVSGGTTDTQYFGPGTRLTVL.

V gene TRBV7-2 combines with J gene TRBJ2-7; 7 bases match TRBD1. This CDR3 has 17 amino acids. In germline, CDR1 is SGHTA, CDR2 FQGNSA. The V and J ends lost 2 bases and 3 bases, in that order; junction bases with no gene match: 13. DNA for the CDR3: TGTGCCAGCAGCTTAAAGGTGGGACAGATAACAAACTACGAGCAGTACTTC. This encodes CASSLKVGQITNYEQYF.

DNA of the CDR3: TGTGCCAGCAGGATACAGGTGAACACTGAAGCTTTCTTT. Translating it yields CASRIQVNTEAFF. V usage is TRBV6-5 and J usage is TRBJ1-1; possibly TRBD1 for D (5 bases). This CDR3 is 13 amino acids long. V was cut by 6 bases and J by 0 bases, with 8 bases left in between. Per the germline V gene, CDR1 is MNHEY and CDR2 is SVGAGI.

The CDR3 reads CASKKETSGRTTDTQYF. Written as DNA, the CDR3 is TGTGCCAGTAAAAAGGAAACTAGCGGGAGGACCACAGATACGCAGTATTTT. V is TRBV21-1 and J is TRBJ2-3; TRBD2 is the table's D call, not checked against the DNA. TRBV21-1 is reported as a pseudogene. The CDR3 covers 17 residues.

The chain is built from TRBV7-8 and TRBJ2-7; the match to TRBD2 covers 7 bases. The germline V gene has CDR1 SGHVS and CDR2 FQNEAQ. The CDR3 runs 14 residues. V trimming: 3 bases; J trimming: 3 bases; junction bases outside the gene matches: 5. The CDR3 DNA reads as TGTGCCAGCAGCTTCGTGGGAGGGAACTACGAGCAGTACTTC. Translated, it gives CASSFVGGNYEQYF.

This clone was counted a few times. This chain uses TRBV9 with TRBJ1-3, with D maybe TRBD1 (5 bases). Trimming left V 3 bases short and J 0 bases short, with 16 bases between. Germline CDR1 reads SGDLS; CDR2 reads YYNGEE. The CDR3 is 17 residues long. This CDR3 is CASSAPNGHPSGNTIYF. DNA for the CDR3: TGTGCCAGCAGCGCACCAAATGGACACCCCTCTGGAAACACCATATATTTT.